Each of the 14 T cell receptor beta chains below was sequenced from the same sample in a study of control samples from healthy donors and cancer patients. Here immunoSEQ multiplex PCR was the method, and the copy in TCRdb shows in-frame clones only, minus some. Seen here are 150,000 to 180,000 clones, around 96% observed once, and the top ten hold approximately 5.7%. Source material: blood. The receptor set was obtained from a man between 40 and 49 years old in good health.

This clone showed up just once. The J gene is TRBJ1-2, the V gene TRBV19; D remains unclear. The CDR3 sequence is 15 residues long. Looked up from germline, CDR1 is LNHDA and CDR2 is SQIVND (reference sequence). The V gene lost 3 bases and the J gene lost 8 bases, with 19 bases spanning the gap. The chain's CDR3 is CASSIWTDDRRGYTF. The CDR3 nucleotides read TGTGCCAGTAGTATTTGGACGGACGACCGTAGGGGCTACACCTTC.

The V and J genes are TRBV7-2 and TRBJ1-5; D not certain. The germline V gene has CDR1 SGHTA and CDR2 FQGNSA. This CDR3 comprises 16 residues. V was trimmed by 0 bases and J by 0 bases, leaving 9 bases between them. The CDR3: CASSLAGPYSNQPQHF. In DNA form, the CDR3 reads TGTGCCAGCAGCTTAGCAGGGCCGTATAGCAATCAGCCCCAGCATTTT.

Remarks on this clone: The sample carries other DNA sequences with the same CDR3. The chain joins TRBV18 to TRBJ1-2; 7 bases agree with TRBD1. The V and J ends lost 6 bases and 0 bases, in that order; junction bases with no gene match: 4. In germline, CDR1 is KGHSH, CDR2 LQKENI. The CDR3 is 14 amino acids. The CDR3 reads CASSLGTANYGYTF. The CDR3 coding sequence is TGTGCCAGCTCCCTCGGGACAGCTAACTATGGCTACACCTTC. Using reference TRBV18 and TRBJ1-2 for the parts outside the CDR3, the full variable domain is NAGVMQNPRHLVRRRGQEARLRCSPMKGHSHVYWYRQLPEEGLKFMVYLQKENIIDESGMPKERFSAEFPKEGPSILRIQQVVRGDSAAYFCASSLGTANYGYTFGSGTRLTVV.

The J gene is TRBJ2-1, the V gene TRBV24-1; no reliable D call. The CDR3 totals 17 residues. V lost 3 bases, J lost 0 bases, and 14 bases lay in between. The germline V gene encodes CDR1 KGHDR and CDR2 SFDVKD. The CDR3 DNA follows: TGTGCCACCAGTGATCCAGGATCGATAAGCTCCTACAATGAGCAGTTCTTC. This encodes CATSDPGSISSYNEQFF.

V is TRBV4-1 and J is TRBJ1-1; D is unresolved. Trimming shortened V by 3 bases and J by 0 bases, and 14 bases separated the two germline ends. This CDR3 contains 16 residues. CDR1 and CDR2 from the germline V gene are MGHRA and YSYEKL. This chain's CDR3 is CASSHSKEILNTEAFF. CDR3 sequence (DNA): TGCGCCAGCAGCCATTCCAAGGAGATCCTGAACACTGAAGCTTTCTTT.

The chain has TRBV30 and TRBJ1-1, with a weak D call TRBD1 (6 bases). Germline V gene lookup returns CDR1 GTSNPN and CDR2 SVGIG (reference sequence). Trimming stripped 3 bases from V and 0 bases from J, with 11 bases between. This CDR3 is built from 14 residues. The CDR3 sequence is CAWRSDSLNTEAFF. Here the CDR3 DNA reads TGTGCCTGGAGGTCGGACAGCCTGAACACTGAAGCTTTCTTT.

The chain combines TRBV7-3 with TRBJ1-2; D not resolved. The CDR3 runs 13 residues. V shed 5 bases and J shed 8 bases, with 15 bases lying between them. Germline values: CDR1 SGHTA, CDR2 FQGTGA. The DNA for the CDR3 is TGTGCCAGCAGCAGGGATGGAAAGGTGGGCTACACCTTC. Its translation is CASSRDGKVGYTF.

This sequence joins TRBV4-3 and TRBJ1-1, with a weak D call TRBD1 (6 bases). V lost 4 bases and J lost 1, with 13 bases in between. The CDR3 contains 15 residues. In germline, CDR1 is LGHNA, CDR2 YSLEER. In nucleotides, the CDR3 is TGCGCCAGCAGCCCTCAGGGGCAGCCGAACACTGAAGCTTTCTTT. Encoded protein: CASSPQGQPNTEAFF.

The rearrangement links TRBV4-1 to TRBJ1-3; D is ambiguous. V lost 1 base, J lost 0 bases, and 10 bases lay in between. Germline V CDR1 and CDR2: MGHRA, YSYEKL. There are 16 residues in the CDR3. CDR3 nucleotide sequence: TGCGCCAGCAGCCAAGGGTACGGATACTCTGGAAACACCATATATTTT. Its translation: CASSQGYGYSGNTIYF.

The rearrangement uses TRBV28 and TRBJ2-1, with 9 bases fitting TRBD2. Germline loops: CDR1 MDHEN, CDR2 SYDVKM. The V segment lost 5 bases and the J segment 5 bases; nucleotides outside the gene matches: 7. CDR3 length: 15 residues. CDR3 in amino acids: CASSPHSGGNNEQFF. The CDR3 DNA reads TGTGCCAGCAGTCCTCATAGCGGGGGCAACAATGAGCAGTTCTTC.

The gene calls are TRBV5-6 and TRBJ2-2, with TRBD1 matching over 8 bases. The trim removed 4 bases at V and 5 bases at J, leaving 10 bases unmatched. The CDR3 is 16 amino acids. Germline V gene data show CDR1 as SGHDT and CDR2 as YYEEEE. The CDR3 region has the DNA TGTGCCAGCAGCCGACAGGGGACGGTGGGGACCGGGGAGCTGTTTTTT. This sequence encodes CASSRQGTVGTGELFF.

This chain joins TRBV4-1 and TRBJ1-1, with no clear D. Trimming removed 0 bases from V and 5 bases from J, with 13 bases in between. This CDR3 comprises 15 residues. The germline V gene encodes CDR1 MGHRA and CDR2 YSYEKL. The CDR3 sequence is CASSQEQIVWTEAFF. The CDR3 DNA is TGCGCCAGCAGCCAAGAACAGATTGTATGGACTGAAGCTTTCTTT.

The chain uses TRBV2 and TRBJ1-6; D gene uncertain. Trimming pared 1 base from V and 7 bases from J, leaving 5 bases between. The CDR3 has 13 residues. CDR1 and CDR2 (germline): SNHLY, FYNNEI. As DNA, the CDR3 is TGTGCCAGCAGTGAAGAAAGAAATTCACCCCTCCACTTT. This encodes CASSEERNSPLHF.

J is TRBJ2-3 and V is TRBV4-1, with 14 bases fitting TRBD2. V was pared by 1 base and J by 5 bases, with 5 bases of the junction left unmatched. Germline values: CDR1 MGHRA, CDR2 YSYEKL. There are 17 residues in the CDR3. CDR3 protein: CASSQAPTSGGEDTQYF. In DNA, the CDR3 is TGCGCCAGCAGCCAAGCTCCGACTAGCGGGGGGGAAGATACGCAGTATTTT.